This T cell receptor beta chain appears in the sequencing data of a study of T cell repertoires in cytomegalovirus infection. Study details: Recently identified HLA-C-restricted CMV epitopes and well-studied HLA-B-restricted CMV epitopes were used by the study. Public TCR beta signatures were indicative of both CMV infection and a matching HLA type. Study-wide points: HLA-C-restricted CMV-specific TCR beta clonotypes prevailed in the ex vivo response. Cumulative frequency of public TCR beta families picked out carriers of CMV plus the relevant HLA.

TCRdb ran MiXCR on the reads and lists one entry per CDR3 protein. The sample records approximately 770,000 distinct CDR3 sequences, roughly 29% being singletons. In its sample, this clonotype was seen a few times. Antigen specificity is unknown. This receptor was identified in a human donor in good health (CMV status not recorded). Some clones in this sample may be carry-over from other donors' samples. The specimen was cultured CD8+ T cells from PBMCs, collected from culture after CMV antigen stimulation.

Here the CDR3 reads CASNPEAITDTQYF. Here the CDR3 DNA reads TGTGCCAGCAACCCCGAGGCGATCACAGATACGCAGTATTTT. J is TRBJ2-3 and V is TRBV6-1; the D is unclear. Germline loops: CDR1 MNHNS, CDR2 SASEGT. V shed 7 bases and J shed 2 bases, with 13 bases lying between them. This CDR3 has 14 residues.